The rows below give T cell receptor beta chains drawn from one sample of a study of neurological immune-mediated disorders. Using its own MiXCR run on the 5' RACE reads, TCRdb lists one record per CDR3 protein. Of 50,000 to 70,000 distinct CDR3 sequences listed, 4.5% to 5.5% are singletons. Material: PBMCs. Receptors were obtained from a man between 25 and 39 years old with multiple sclerosis. The CDR3 runs from the conserved cysteine through the conserved F or W. D genes are given only for firm matches. Not every row has a clone size; where given, it reads once, few, many or a size class.

D gene: TRBD1
J gene: TRBJ1-1
V gene: TRBV30
clone size: many
CDR3 DNA: TGTGCCTGGGGACAGGGGGTTCAGAACACTGAAGCTTTCTTT
CDR3 protein: CAWGQGVQNTEAFF

D gene: TRBD1
J gene: TRBJ1-2
V gene: TRBV5-5
clone size: .
CDR3 DNA: TGTGCCAGCAGCTCAGGGACAGCTCGCTATGGCTACACCTTC
CDR3 protein: CASSSGTARYGYTF

D gene: .
J gene: TRBJ1-1
V gene: TRBV7-2
clone size: many
CDR3 DNA: TGTGCCAGCAGCTTAGCCAACGTGTGGACTGAAGCTTTCTTT
CDR3 protein: CASSLANVWTEAFF

D gene: .
J gene: TRBJ1-1
V gene: TRBV3-1
clone size: many
CDR3 DNA: TGTGCCAGCAGTGGGCTAGGGGGTGAAGCTTTCTTT
CDR3 protein: CASSGLGGEAFF

D gene: .
J gene: TRBJ1-1
V gene: TRBV3-1
clone size: .
CDR3 DNA: TGTGCCAGCAGCATGGGGAACACTGAAGCTTTCTTT
CDR3 protein: CASSMGNTEAFF

D gene: .
J gene: TRBJ2-5
V gene: TRBV20-1
clone size: .
CDR3 DNA: TGCAGTGCTAGAGTGTTCGGACGCAGCCAAGAGACCCAGTACTTC
CDR3 protein: CSARVFGRSQETQYF

D gene: .
J gene: TRBJ2-1
V gene: TRBV5-1
clone size: .
CDR3 DNA: TGCGCCAGCAGCCTGGAGCCCGGGGCAGAGGATGAGCAGTTCTTC
CDR3 protein: CASSLEPGAEDEQFF

D gene: .
J gene: TRBJ2-7
V gene: TRBV6-1
clone size: many
CDR3 DNA: TGTGCCAGCAGTGAAAATGCGCCCGCCTACGAGCAGTACTTC
CDR3 protein: CASSENAPAYEQYF

D gene: TRBD1
J gene: TRBJ1-5
V gene: TRBV20-1
clone size: few
CDR3 DNA: TGCAGTGCTTCGAACCCGGGACAGGGGGTTTATGGGACTGAGCCCCAGCATTTT
CDR3 protein: CSASNPGQGVYGTEPQHF

D gene: .
J gene: TRBJ2-5
V gene: TRBV5-1
clone size: many
CDR3 DNA: TGCGCCAGCAGCTTGGATCTATCCGGGACCCAGTACTTC
CDR3 protein: CASSLDLSGTQYF

D gene: TRBD2
J gene: TRBJ2-2
V gene: TRBV2
clone size: .
CDR3 DNA: TGTGCCAGCCACTCCGGACACGCAGCGGGGACCGGGGAGCTGTTTTTT
CDR3 protein: CASHSGHAAGTGELFF

D gene: .
J gene: TRBJ1-1
V gene: TRBV7-9
clone size: many
CDR3 DNA: TGTGCCAGCAGCTTAAGTGTGAACACTGAAGCTTTCTTT
CDR3 protein: CASSLSVNTEAFF

D gene: TRBD1
J gene: TRBJ2-7
V gene: TRBV4-1
clone size: many
CDR3 DNA: TGCGCCAGCAGCCTGGAGGACAGGGCCTACGAGCAGTACTTC
CDR3 protein: CASSLEDRAYEQYF

D gene: .
J gene: TRBJ2-6
V gene: TRBV13
clone size: many
CDR3 DNA: TGTGCCAGCAGCCGGGAACCCGGGGCCAACGTCCTGACTTTC
CDR3 protein: CASSREPGANVLTF

D gene: .
J gene: TRBJ1-1
V gene: TRBV20-1
clone size: many
CDR3 DNA: TGCAGTGCTTCAGGGAACACTGAAGCTTTCTTT
CDR3 protein: CSASGNTEAFF

D gene: .
J gene: TRBJ1-4
V gene: TRBV5-1
clone size: many
CDR3 DNA: TGCGCCAGCAGCTTGGACAGGCCTACTAATGAAAAACTGTTTTTT
CDR3 protein: CASSLDRPTNEKLFF

D gene: TRBD1
J gene: TRBJ2-1
V gene: TRBV5-1
clone size: many
CDR3 DNA: TGCGCCAGCAGCTTTGGGACAGGGAGTGAGCAGTTCTTC
CDR3 protein: CASSFGTGSEQFF

D gene: .
J gene: TRBJ1-1
V gene: TRBV7-9
clone size: many
CDR3 DNA: TGTGCCAGCAGCTTAGACCCCCTGGGGAACACTGAAGCTTTCTTT
CDR3 protein: CASSLDPLGNTEAFF

D gene: .
J gene: TRBJ1-6
V gene: TRBV4-1
clone size: many
CDR3 DNA: TGCGCCAGCAGCCAAGTTCAAGGCGGACCAAATTCACCCCTCCACTTT
CDR3 protein: CASSQVQGGPNSPLHF

D gene: .
J gene: TRBJ2-1
V gene: TRBV4-1
clone size: many
CDR3 DNA: TGCGCCAGCAGCCAAGTCTTCGATGAGCAGTTCTTC
CDR3 protein: CASSQVFDEQFF

D gene: TRBD1
J gene: TRBJ1-5
V gene: TRBV4-1
clone size: few
CDR3 DNA: TGCGCCAGCAGCCAAGTCGGGACAGGGGGGCATCAGCCCCAGCATTTT
CDR3 protein: CASSQVGTGGHQPQHF

D gene: TRBD1
J gene: TRBJ1-1
V gene: TRBV19
clone size: few
CDR3 DNA: TGTGCCTCTGACAGGGGGCTTTTCACTGAAGCTTTCTTT
CDR3 protein: CASDRGLFTEAFF

D gene: TRBD1
J gene: TRBJ2-1
V gene: TRBV7-2
clone size: many
CDR3 DNA: TGTGCCAGCAGTCACAGGGGGCTCGATTACAATGAGCAGTTCTTC
CDR3 protein: CASSHRGLDYNEQFF

D gene: TRBD1
J gene: TRBJ2-5
V gene: TRBV15
clone size: .
CDR3 DNA: TGTGCCACCAGCAAGGGGGCAGGGATCGGGGTAGCGGAGACCCAGTACTTC
CDR3 protein: CATSKGAGIGVAETQYF

D gene: .
J gene: TRBJ1-2
V gene: TRBV7-8
clone size: many
CDR3 DNA: TGTGCCAGCAGCTTAGGTGGCCCGCGCGATGGCTACACCTTC
CDR3 protein: CASSLGGPRDGYTF

D gene: .
J gene: TRBJ2-1
V gene: TRBV29-1
clone size: few
CDR3 DNA: TGCAGCGCGGTGGGGGACAATGAGCAGTTCTTC
CDR3 protein: CSAVGDNEQFF

D gene: TRBD1
J gene: TRBJ2-3
V gene: TRBV7-8
clone size: many
CDR3 DNA: TGTGCCAGCACCTCCCAGGGGGCAGGAGATACGCAGTATTTT
CDR3 protein: CASTSQGAGDTQYF

D gene: .
J gene: TRBJ1-2
V gene: TRBV20-1
clone size: .
CDR3 DNA: TGCAGTGCTAGAGATCGAAGGGGCGGTGGCTACACCTTC
CDR3 protein: CSARDRRGGGYTF

D gene: .
J gene: TRBJ1-2
V gene: TRBV29-1
clone size: few
CDR3 DNA: TGCAGCGTTGGGGAAATTAACTATGGCTACACCTTC
CDR3 protein: CSVGEINYGYTF

D gene: TRBD1
J gene: TRBJ1-5
V gene: TRBV7-9
clone size: many
CDR3 DNA: TGTGCCAGCAGCTTGGAGGGTGGACAGGGATACAATCAGCCCCAGCATTTT
CDR3 protein: CASSLEGGQGYNQPQHF

D gene: .
J gene: TRBJ1-1
V gene: TRBV5-1
clone size: few
CDR3 DNA: TGCGCCAGCAGCAGCCCCCAGGGGAACACTGAAGCTTTCTTT
CDR3 protein: CASSSPQGNTEAFF

D gene: .
J gene: TRBJ2-5
V gene: TRBV10-2
clone size: many
CDR3 DNA: TGCGCCAGCACTCGCCTGGGGGGTCAAAAAGAGACCCAGTACTTC
CDR3 protein: CASTRLGGQKETQYF

D gene: TRBD2
J gene: TRBJ2-3
V gene: TRBV5-6
clone size: many
CDR3 DNA: TGTGCCAGCAGCTCGGGACTAGCGGGGGGTGTTAGCGTCCTTGATACGCAGTATTTT
CDR3 protein: CASSSGLAGGVSVLDTQYF

D gene: .
J gene: TRBJ1-4
V gene: TRBV12-3/TRBV12-4
clone size: .
CDR3 DNA: TGTGCCAGCAGCAACTACTACAGGGAGGAAAAACTGTTTTTT
CDR3 protein: CASSNYYREEKLFF

D gene: .
J gene: TRBJ1-6
V gene: TRBV20-1
clone size: few
CDR3 DNA: TGCAGTGCACGGGACGAAGTTTCACCCCTCCACTTT
CDR3 protein: CSARDEVSPLHF

D gene: .
J gene: TRBJ2-2
V gene: TRBV3-1
clone size: many
CDR3 DNA: TGTGCCAGCAGCCAAGGTGGGCAGGGTGTAATCCACGGGGAGCTGTTTTTT
CDR3 protein: CASSQGGQGVIHGELFF

D gene: .
J gene: TRBJ1-1
V gene: TRBV10-1
clone size: few
CDR3 DNA: TGCGCCAGCAGTTTGACCGGGCTACAGGACACTGAAGCTTTCTTT
CDR3 protein: CASSLTGLQDTEAFF

D gene: .
J gene: TRBJ1-2
V gene: TRBV20-1
clone size: .
CDR3 DNA: TGCAGTGCTAGAGCTGGCCAAATCGTCTATGGCTACACCTTC
CDR3 protein: CSARAGQIVYGYTF

D gene: .
J gene: TRBJ2-3
V gene: TRBV20-1
clone size: many
CDR3 DNA: TGCAGTGCCCCTCTACCGGCTAGAGGCACAGATACGCAGTATTTT
CDR3 protein: CSAPLPARGTDTQYF

D gene: .
J gene: TRBJ1-1
V gene: TRBV6-6
clone size: few
CDR3 DNA: TGTGCCAGCAGTTACTCTACGGACACCGGGATAGCTGAAGCTTTCTTT
CDR3 protein: CASSYSTDTGIAEAFF

D gene: TRBD1
J gene: TRBJ2-5
V gene: TRBV9
clone size: many
CDR3 DNA: TGTGCCAGCAGCGTAGGTAACGGACAGGTAGTGGAGACCCAGTACTTC
CDR3 protein: CASSVGNGQVVETQYF

D gene: .
J gene: TRBJ2-2
V gene: TRBV24-1
clone size: few
CDR3 DNA: TGTGCCACCAGGGCCGGGGACCATTTCACCGGGGAGCTGTTTTTT
CDR3 protein: CATRAGDHFTGELFF

D gene: TRBD1
J gene: TRBJ2-2
V gene: TRBV4-1
clone size: few
CDR3 DNA: TGCGCCAGCAGCTCCGGGACAGGGGGTTTGTCTGTAACCGGGGAGCTGTTTTTT
CDR3 protein: CASSSGTGGLSVTGELFF

D gene: .
J gene: TRBJ2-3
V gene: TRBV5-1
clone size: .
CDR3 DNA: TGCGCCAGCAGCTTCGGGACCATCACTAGCACAGATACGCAGTATTTT
CDR3 protein: CASSFGTITSTDTQYF

D gene: .
J gene: TRBJ2-3
V gene: TRBV9
clone size: many
CDR3 DNA: TGTGCCAGCAGCGTAGGGGTCGTCTCCGCTAGCACAGATACGCAGTATTTT
CDR3 protein: CASSVGVVSASTDTQYF